The T cell receptor beta chain described here comes from a study of technical replicates of blood from a few donors. TCRdb's copy holds only in-frame clones and misses some; the assay was immunoSEQ multiplex PCR. Among about 49,000 clones, 90% to 95% were seen once, and the ten largest hold approximately 4%. Germline V gene sequence: CDR1 SGHTS, CDR2 YDEGEE. V lost 3 bases and J 4 bases, leaving 14 bases between the germline ends. The CDR3 covers 15 residues. This sequence joins TRBV5-8 and TRBJ1-5; no firm D call. The sequence came from a human donor in good health. Some clones in this sample may be carry-over from other donors' samples. Sequences were obtained from PBMCs. The CDR3 coding sequence is TGTGCCAGCAGCTCGCACTTGGCGGAAAATCAGCCCCAGCATTTT. It translates to CASSSHLAENQPQHF.